Below, 20 T cell receptor beta chains from the same sample are listed, as sequenced in a study of blood T cell repertoires in COVID-19. Assay used: immunoSEQ multiplex PCR; TCRdb lists only in-frame clones, some missing. The sample comprises about 73,000 clones, 65% to 85% of which are singletons, and 25% to 30% rests with the top ten. The sample taken for sequencing was peripheral blood. Receptors were obtained from a human donor in a cohort sampled during active COVID-19.

This chain uses TRBV6-6 with TRBJ2-1, with 9 bases lining up with TRBD1. Germline assignment: CDR1 MNHNY and CDR2 SVGAGI (reference sequence). V lost 6 bases and J lost 2; bases outside the gene matches: 5. This CDR3 has 15 residues. The CDR3 sequence: CASSRQGGTYNEQFF. The DNA of the CDR3 is TGTGCCAGCAGCCGACAGGGGGGCACCTACAATGAGCAGTTCTTC.

J is TRBJ2-7 and V is TRBV15, with 13 positions matching TRBD2. The CDR3 length is 16 residues. CDR1 and CDR2 from the germline V gene are LNHNV and YYDKDF (reference sequence). J was trimmed by 0 bases and V by 5 bases; bases with no gene match: 4. For the CDR3, the DNA is TGTGCCACCAGCGGGGGACTAGCGGGGTTCTCCTACGAGCAGTACTTC. Its protein is CATSGGLAGFSYEQYF.

J is TRBJ1-2 and V is TRBV5-5, with a weak D call TRBD1 (6 bases). The CDR3 consists of 14 residues. CDR1 and CDR2 (germline): SGHKS, YYEKEE (reference sequence). V was clipped by 5 bases and J by 4 bases, with 15 bases between them. The CDR3 region has the DNA TGTGCCAGCAGAACCGGGACAACTCTCTATGGCTACACCTTC. Translation gives CASRTGTTLYGYTF.

The V and J genes are TRBV9 and TRBJ2-5; unclear D gene. V was trimmed by 4 bases and J by 3 bases, leaving 19 bases between them. CDR1 is SGDLS, CDR2 YYNGEE, per germline. This CDR3 region has 16 residues. The CDR3 here is CASSRSRADKKETQYF. The CDR3 coding sequence is TGTGCCAGCAGCCGCTCTAGAGCTGATAAGAAAGAGACCCAGTACTTC.

The chain recombines TRBV18 with TRBJ2-1; 9 bases match TRBD2. This CDR3 comprises 15 residues. After removal of 3 bases from V and 8 bases from J, the junction contained 8 bases not matched to a gene. CDR1 and CDR2 from the germline V gene are KGHSH and LQKENI. CDR3 sequence reads: CASSPMRGGLDEQFF. The CDR3 bases are TGTGCCAGCTCACCGATGCGGGGGGGCCTCGATGAGCAGTTCTTC.

J is TRBJ2-7 and V is TRBV5-1, with 7 positions matching TRBD1. The CDR3 is 15 amino acids. The germline gives CDR1 SGHRS, CDR2 YFSETQ. V was pared by 4 bases and J by 1 base, with 8 bases of the junction left unmatched. CDR3 region: CASSPKGQMSYEQYF. CDR3 DNA: TGCGCCAGCAGCCCCAAGGGACAGATGTCCTACGAGCAGTACTTC.

The J gene is TRBJ2-3, the V gene TRBV5-8; perhaps TRBD1 as D (6 bases). V lost 4 bases and J lost 2, with 14 bases in between. The length of the CDR3 is 15 residues. Germline CDR1 SGHTS, CDR2 YDEGEE. Here the CDR3 reads CASSLQGTNTDTQYF. The CDR3 bases are TGTGCCAGCAGCCTTCAGGGGACGAACACAGATACGCAGTATTTT.

The chain has TRBV29-1 and TRBJ2-1; tentative D call: TRBD1 (5 bases). Germline values: CDR1 SQVTM, CDR2 ANQGSEA. CDR3 length: 12 residues. V was shortened by 5 bases and J by 2 bases, with 7 bases between the two germline ends. This CDR3 is CSVWGAYNEQFF. The CDR3 nucleotides are TGCAGCGTTTGGGGCGCCTACAATGAGCAGTTCTTC.

The V and J genes are TRBV11-1 and TRBJ2-5; maybe TRBD2 (6 bases). Per germline, CDR1 SGHAT and CDR2 FQDESV (reference sequence). The V and J ends lost 4 bases and 2 bases respectively, with 14 bases between them. CDR3 length equals 15 residues. The CDR3 loop reads CASSSHPGEQETQYF. DNA of the CDR3: TGTGCCAGCAGCTCCCACCCGGGAGAGCAAGAGACCCAGTACTTC.

This chain uses TRBV6-5 with TRBJ2-7; TRBD1 matches 7 bases. With V trimmed by 3 bases and J by 2 bases, 7 bases remained unmatched. Germline lookup yields CDR1 MNHEY and CDR2 SVGAGI. This CDR3 comprises 15 residues. The chain's CDR3 is CASSYGIQGTYEQYF. The DNA of the CDR3 is TGTGCCAGCAGTTATGGGATACAGGGGACCTACGAGCAGTACTTC.

This clone is a singleton in its sample. The rearrangement uses TRBV7-8 and TRBJ2-1, with 7 bases aligning to TRBD2. V lost 1 base to trimming and J lost 4 bases; unmatched junction nucleotides: 7. CDR1 SGHVS and CDR2 FQNEAQ come from the germline V gene. The CDR3 extends over 16 amino acids. The CDR3 loop is CASSLGGGGGYNEQFF. For the CDR3, the DNA is TGTGCCAGCAGCTTAGGAGGCGGGGGAGGTTACAATGAGCAGTTCTTC.

The genes are TRBV11-3 and TRBJ2-3; a possible D gene is TRBD2 (5 bases). The germline V gene encodes CDR1 SGHNT and CDR2 YENEEA. The CDR3 runs to 13 residues. The ends were cut back, 11 bases at V and 4 bases at J, with 16 bases in the middle. In DNA, the CDR3 is TGTGCCGGATCGGACTCCGCTGCAGATACGCAGTATTTT. This translates into CAGSDSAADTQYF. Supplemented by reference TRBV11-3 and TRBJ2-3, the full variable domain reads EAGVVQSPRYKIIEKKQPVAFWCNPISGHNTLYWYLQNLGQGPELLIRYENEEAVDDSQLPKDRFSAERLKGVDSTLKIQPAELGDSAVYLCAGSDSAADTQYFGPGTRLTVL.

V is TRBV2 and J is TRBJ2-5, with D unresolved. This CDR3 has 12 residues. Germline V gene sequence: CDR1 SNHLY, CDR2 FYNNEI. V lost 6 bases and J 1 base, leaving 6 bases between the germline ends. The CDR3 region has the DNA TGTGCCAGCAGACAGACCCAAGAGACCCAGTACTTC. It encodes CASRQTQETQYF.

This clone has only a few counts. J is TRBJ2-3 and V is TRBV27, with 7 bases matching TRBD1. Germline CDR1 is MNHEY and CDR2 is SMNVEV (reference sequence). J was trimmed by 1 base and V by 1 base; bases with no gene match: 5. This CDR3 region has 16 residues. As DNA, the CDR3 is TGTGCCAGCAGTTTATGGGGACAGTCCCGCACAGATACGCAGTATTTT. This codes for CASSLWGQSRTDTQYF.

The V gene is TRBV15, the J gene TRBJ2-4, with D maybe TRBD1 (5 bases). In germline, CDR1 is LNHNV, CDR2 YYDKDF (reference sequence). Trimming removed 1 base at V and 8 bases at J, with 12 bases between. This CDR3 region has 14 residues. The CDR3 DNA reads as TGTGCCACCAGCAGAGGACCCAAAGGGGACATTCAGTACTTC. This encodes CATSRGPKGDIQYF.

This chain links TRBV7-8 with TRBJ2-5, with a tentative D call TRBD2 (5 bases). Trimming removed 4 bases at V and 2 bases at J, with 14 bases between. This CDR3 is 15 amino acids long. Germline CDR1 is SGHVS and CDR2 is FQNEAQ. CDR3 loop: CASSSHNGVQETQYF. The CDR3 region has the DNA TGTGCCAGCAGCTCCCATAACGGGGTGCAAGAGACCCAGTACTTC.

CDR3 in amino acids: CASSGGLQNTIYF. CDR3 coding DNA: TGCGCCAGCAGTGGGGGACTCCAAAACACCATATATTTT. This chain uses TRBV10-1 with TRBJ1-3; a weak D match, TRBD1 (5 bases). The CDR3 consists of 13 residues. The germline V gene has CDR1 WNHNN and CDR2 SYGVQD (reference sequence). V lost 4 bases and J lost 6, with 10 bases in between.

This clone was recorded a few times. This chain links TRBV4-2 with TRBJ1-1; TRBD1 agrees at 10 bases. V was pared by 11 bases and J by 3 bases, with 9 bases of the junction left unmatched. This CDR3 comprises 14 residues. Per the germline V gene, CDR1 is LGHNA and CDR2 is YNFKEQ. The CDR3 reads CAVSRTGGYTEAFF. For the CDR3, the DNA is TGTGCCGTAAGCCGGACAGGGGGATACACTGAAGCTTTCTTT.

This clone was recorded once. This sequence joins TRBV28 and TRBJ1-6, with TRBD1 matching 7 bases. Germline loops: CDR1 MDHEN, CDR2 SYDVKM. V dropped 1 base and J dropped 10; count of bases not matched to a gene: 10. CDR3 length equals 16 residues. In DNA, the CDR3 is TGTGCCAGCAGTTTATACCGACAGGGCGCGGGGTCACCCCTCCACTTT. Amino acid sequence: CASSLYRQGAGSPLHF.

The chain has TRBV29-1 and TRBJ1-2; D may be TRBD1 (6 bases). The CDR3 spans 12 residues. Deletions cut 3 bases from V and 8 bases from J, with 13 bases between. CDR1 and CDR2 from the germline V gene are SQVTM and ANQGSEA. CDR3 DNA: TGCAGCGTTGACAGGGGAGTGAGGGGCTACACCTTC. Amino acid sequence: CSVDRGVRGYTF.